Following are 26 T cell receptor beta chains from one sample sequenced in a study of regulatory T cells in long-lasting Graves disease. Combining iRepertoire HTBI primers with Arm-PCR of CDR3 regions, the authors built TCR beta libraries. MiXCR, run by TCRdb on the multiplex PCR reads, gives a single entry per CDR3 protein. The sample records approximately 400,000 distinct CDR3 sequences, 15% being singletons. Time point indicated: newly diagnosed GD, antithyroid drugs for less than 3 months. The TCR library used RNA extracted from PBMCs. The same data also contributed to another study, on T cells in Graves' hyperthyroidism and ophthalmopathy.

The starting material was peripheral blood mononuclear cells (PBMCs), obtained at new diagnosis, from a patient treated with antithyroid drugs. Receptors were obtained from a woman aged 35 to 49 with Graves disease.

This clonotype was detected many times. CDR3 protein: CASSYLDGHEQYF. The CDR3 DNA follows: TGTGCCAGCAGTTACTTGGACGGGCACGAGCAGTACTTC. V and J are TRBV6-2 or TRBV6-3 and TRBJ2-7; D unresolved. The germline CDR1 and CDR2 sequences are MNHEY and SVGEGT. This CDR3 is 13 amino acids long. The V gene lost 1 base and the J gene lost 5 bases, with 9 bases spanning the gap.

This clonotype was found a few times. CDR3 nucleotide sequence: TGTGCCAGCAGCTTAGGTTTTGGCGCCGGACTAGCGGGAGGGGCGAACACCGGGGAGCTGTTTTTT. Residues: CASSLGFGAGLAGGANTGELFF. The rearrangement links TRBV7-9 to TRBJ2-2, with TRBD2 matching over 15 bases. The germline V gene encodes CDR1 SEHNR and CDR2 FQNEAQ (reference sequence). This CDR3 is 22 amino acids long. V shed 1 base and J 0 bases; nucleotides not matched to a gene: 12.

This clonotype was found many times. The chain uses TRBV20-1 and TRBJ2-5; 8 bases align to TRBD2. The CDR3 runs to 15 residues. With 2 bases clipped from V and 3 bases from J, the junction kept 8 bases outside the gene matches. The germline CDR1 and CDR2 sequences are DFQATT and SNEGSKA (reference sequence). CDR3 residues: CSARIIGRAEETQYF. The DNA of the CDR3 is TGCAGTGCTAGAATCATCGGGAGGGCTGAAGAGACCCAGTACTTC.

The chain couples TRBV3-1 to TRBJ1-2, with D uncertain. V dropped 0 bases and J dropped 4 bases, with 6 bases sitting between them. The CDR3 is 13 amino acids. CDR1 and CDR2 from the germline V gene are LGHDT and YNNKEL (reference sequence). In nucleotides, the CDR3 is TGTGCCAGCAGCCAAGAAGGGCCCTATGGCTACACCTTC. It codes for CASSQEGPYGYTF.

This clonotype turned up a few times. V is TRBV7-9 and J is TRBJ2-7, with 7 bases lining up with TRBD1. After removal of 5 bases from V and 5 bases from J, the junction contained 3 bases not matched to a gene. The length of the CDR3 is 12 residues. CDR1 and CDR2 from the germline V gene are SEHNR and FQNEAQ (reference sequence). In DNA form, the CDR3 reads TGTGCCAGCAGCCCGACAGGGCACGAGCAGTACTTC. Translated: CASSPTGHEQYF.

This clonotype was picked up many times. CDR3 amino acids: CASSLRWTYTDTQYF. The CDR3 DNA sequence: TGTGCCAGCAGCTTAAGGTGGACTTATACAGATACGCAGTATTTT. This chain links TRBV7-2 with TRBJ2-3, with D perhaps TRBD2 (5 bases). The CDR3 spans 15 residues. In germline, CDR1 is SGHTA, CDR2 FQGNSA. V lost 2 bases to trimming and J lost 3 bases, with 12 bases between them.

The V call is TRBV5-5, the J call TRBJ2-7, with D perhaps TRBD2 (6 bases). The germline V and J ends were trimmed by 4 bases and 2 bases, with 16 bases remaining between them. The germline V gene has CDR1 SGHKS and CDR2 YYEKEE (reference sequence). The CDR3 is 15 residues long. This CDR3 is CASSPSGGVAYEQYF. CDR3 nucleotides: TGTGCCAGCAGCCCGTCCGGGGGTGTGGCCTACGAGCAGTACTTC.

The V gene is TRBV20-1, the J gene TRBJ2-7, with D uncertain. V lost 3 bases and J lost 1, with 16 bases in between. The CDR3 length is 15 residues. Germline loops: CDR1 DFQATT, CDR2 SNEGSKA (reference sequence). CDR3 sequence: CSASQQFENSYEQYF. The CDR3 coding sequence is TGCAGTGCTAGTCAACAGTTCGAAAATTCCTACGAGCAGTACTTC.

This clonotype came up many times. The V gene is TRBV9, the J gene TRBJ1-2; 9 bases align to TRBD1. The V gene's germline CDR1 is SGDLS and CDR2 YYNGEE. V shed 3 bases and J 7 bases; nucleotides not matched to a gene: 7. The CDR3 loop spans 14 amino acids. The CDR3 loop reads CASSDTGTGPGYTF. DNA for the CDR3: TGTGCCAGCAGCGATACCGGGACAGGGCCTGGCTACACCTTC.

This clonotype was recorded at least ten times. The genes are TRBV5-1 and TRBJ1-1, with D hard to call. Trimming removed 5 bases at V and 2 bases at J, with 10 bases between. In germline, CDR1 is SGHRS, CDR2 YFSETQ. There are 13 residues in the CDR3. The DNA for the CDR3 is TGCGCCAGCAGACACAGCAGTAACACTGAAGCTTTCTTT. This sequence encodes CASRHSSNTEAFF.

The table lists this clonotype with many counts. The CDR3 region is CASSFTDRAGYEQYF. The CDR3 bases are TGTGCCAGCAGCTTCACAGACAGGGCAGGCTACGAGCAGTACTTC. The chain combines TRBV7-9 with TRBJ2-7; 7 bases are a match to TRBD1. In germline, CDR1 is SEHNR, CDR2 FQNEAQ (reference sequence). Trimming at V came to 3 bases and at J to 3 bases, leaving 8 bases not matched to a gene. The CDR3 has 15 amino acids.

This clonotype was detected ten times or more. The chain joins TRBV12-5 to TRBJ1-1, with 7 positions matching TRBD1. Germline V gene data show CDR1 as LGHNT and CDR2 as FRNRAP. After removal of 5 bases from V and 5 bases from J, the junction contained 11 bases not matched to a gene. The CDR3 length is 15 residues. The CDR3 DNA is TGTGCTAGTGGTCCCCCCTCGACAGGGTTTACTGAAGCTTTCTTT. Translating gives CASGPPSTGFTEAFF. Variable domain in full (rest from reference TRBV12-5 and TRBJ1-1): DARVTQTPRHKVTEMGQEVTMRCQPILGHNTVFWYRQTMMQGLELLAYFRNRAPLDDSGMPKDRFSAEMPDATLATLKIQPSEPRDSAVYFCASGPPSTGFTEAFFGQGTRLTVV.

This clonotype has ten or more counts. The chain couples TRBV7-2 to TRBJ2-1; D call uncertain. The germline V gene encodes CDR1 SGHTA and CDR2 FQGNSA. Trimming took off 9 bases at V and 8 bases at J, with 11 bases between the two ends. This CDR3 is 11 amino acids long. In DNA form, the CDR3 reads TGTGCCAGTTTACATAGCCATGAGCAGTTCTTC. Protein sequence: CASLHSHEQFF.

This chain's CDR3 is CASRSSGMTGELFF. The DNA for the CDR3 is TGTGCCAGTAGAAGTAGCGGGATGACCGGGGAGCTGTTTTTT. The chain joins TRBV19 to TRBJ2-2; 8 bases are shared with TRBD2. The CDR3 runs to 14 residues. V gave up 6 bases and J gave up 5 bases; unmatched junction bases: 5. Per germline, CDR1 LNHDA and CDR2 SQIVND (reference sequence).

The J gene is TRBJ2-1, the V gene TRBV12-3 or TRBV12-4, with 10 positions matching TRBD2. This CDR3 region has 16 residues. V shed 1 base and J 4 bases; nucleotides not matched to a gene: 4. The CDR3 region has the DNA TGTGCCAGCAGTTTAGTGGCTAGCGGGAGTTACAATGAGCAGTTCTTC. Its translation is CASSLVASGSYNEQFF.

The chain recombines TRBV30 with TRBJ1-4, with D possibly TRBD1 on 6 matching bases. The CDR3 runs to 14 residues. Germline lookup yields CDR1 GTSNPN and CDR2 SVGIG (reference sequence). With 2 bases removed from V and 8 bases from J, the gap between germline ends came to 15 bases. This CDR3 is CAWSITGIGEKLFF. The CDR3 region has the DNA TGTGCCTGGAGTATAACAGGGATTGGCGAAAAACTGTTTTTT.

This clonotype came up many times. This chain uses TRBV2 with TRBJ2-7; 7 nucleotides line up with TRBD1. The germline V gene has CDR1 SNHLY and CDR2 FYNNEI. This CDR3 has 14 amino acids. Losses at the gene ends were 8 bases for V and 2 bases for J; bases not matched to a gene: 9. The CDR3 coding sequence is TGTGCCAGCGGCAGACAGGGAGTCGCCTACGAGCAGTACTTC. This codes for CASGRQGVAYEQYF.

The rearrangement uses TRBV13 and TRBJ1-6; D perhaps matches TRBD1 (5 bases). Trimming stripped 5 bases from V and 11 bases from J, with 16 bases between. This CDR3 has 14 residues. Germline V gene lookup returns CDR1 PRHDT and CDR2 FYEKMQ (reference sequence). The DNA for the CDR3 is TGTGCCAGCAGCCAGACCCAGGGTAGGACACCCCTCCACTTT. It translates to CASSQTQGRTPLHF. Together with reference TRBV13 and TRBJ1-6, the CDR3 gives the full variable domain: AAGVIQSPRHLIKEKRETATLKCYPIPRHDTVYWYQQGPGQDPQFLISFYEKMQSDKGSIPDRFSAQQFSDYHSELNMSSLELGDSALYFCASSQTQGRTPLHFGNGTRLTVT.

The chain carries TRBV29-1 and TRBJ2-3, with a weak D call TRBD1 (5 bases). V was shortened by 5 bases and J by 0 bases, with 9 bases between the two germline ends. This CDR3 comprises 13 residues. The germline V gene has CDR1 SQVTM and CDR2 ANQGSEA. The CDR3 DNA follows: TGCAGCGTTCGCAGGGCTAGCACAGATACGCAGTATTTT. Amino acids: CSVRRASTDTQYF.

This clonotype was detected only a few times. The rearrangement joins TRBV3-1 to TRBJ2-7; tentatively, D is TRBD1 (7 bases). The V gene's germline CDR1 is LGHDT and CDR2 YNNKEL (reference sequence). The CDR3 length is 16 residues. Trimming stripped 3 bases from V and 5 bases from J, with 20 bases between. CDR3 in DNA: TGTGCCAGCAGCCATCCCAGGACAGGCCCGGGAGACGAGCAGTACTTC. As protein: CASSHPRTGPGDEQYF.

At least ten counts were recorded for this clonotype. The V and J genes are TRBV11-1 and TRBJ2-3, with a tentative D call TRBD2 (6 bases). V was pared by 4 bases and J by 2 bases, with 16 bases between. The CDR3 spans 16 residues. Germline V gene lookup returns CDR1 SGHAT and CDR2 FQDESV (reference sequence). The CDR3 loop reads CASSYGGPGPTDTQYF. CDR3 sequence (DNA): TGTGCCAGCAGCTACGGGGGTCCGGGGCCCACAGATACGCAGTATTTT.

In its sample, this clonotype was seen many times. The genes are TRBV7-6 and TRBJ1-5; D gene ambiguous. Looked up from germline, CDR1 is SGHVS and CDR2 is FNYEAQ. The V and J ends lost 5 bases and 4 bases respectively, with 9 bases between them. This CDR3 has 13 residues. CDR3 residues: CASSPSLNQPQHF. CDR3 DNA: TGTGCCAGCAGCCCCTCTCTTAATCAGCCCCAGCATTTT.

In its sample, this clonotype was seen once. This chain connects TRBV24-1 to TRBJ1-5; D unclear. Between the trimmed V and J ends, which lost 6 bases and 3 bases, there was a span of 11 bases. Germline V gene data show CDR1 as KGHDR and CDR2 as SFDVKD. The CDR3 is made up of 14 amino acids. CDR3 region: CATSFRGSNQPQHF. CDR3 bases: TGTGCCACCAGTTTTCGGGGATCCAATCAGCCCCAGCATTTT.

The chain has TRBV6-5 and TRBJ1-4, with unresolved D. Trimming removed 0 bases at V and 7 bases at J, with 9 bases between. The germline V gene has CDR1 MNHEY and CDR2 SVGAGI. This CDR3 has 14 residues. In nucleotides, the CDR3 is TGTGCCAGCAGTTACTCAAAGGTCCGTGAAAAACTGTTTTTT. Translating it yields CASSYSKVREKLFF.

This clonotype was observed many times. The chain carries TRBV20-1 and TRBJ2-3; D is perhaps TRBD2 (5 bases). This CDR3 has 14 residues. The germline V and J ends were trimmed by 4 bases and 2 bases, with 13 bases remaining between them. Germline V gene data show CDR1 as DFQATT and CDR2 as SNEGSKA (reference sequence). CDR3 protein: CSATSAEATDTQYF. The DNA for the CDR3 is TGCAGTGCTACCTCGGCGGAGGCCACAGATACGCAGTATTTT.

The sample holds a few counts of this clonotype. V usage is TRBV5-6 and J usage is TRBJ2-5; TRBD2 matches at 11 bases. The junction had 9 bases not matched to a gene; V was cut back by 3 bases and J by 5 bases. The CDR3 spans 16 residues. CDR1 SGHDT and CDR2 YYEEEE come from the germline V gene. CDR3 amino acids: CASSYLTSGAGETQYF. The CDR3 region has the DNA TGTGCCAGCAGCTACCTGACTAGCGGGGCTGGGGAGACCCAGTACTTC.